This T cell receptor (beta chain) was profiled in a study of T cell changes during pregnancy in multiple sclerosis (dated by TCRdb to the late 2010s). With respect to the entire study: In women with multiple sclerosis, the researchers looked at how the T cell repertoire shifted as pregnancy progressed.

Library prep was done by the immunoSEQ multiplex PCR assay. This immuneACCESS table, as held by TCRdb, lists in-frame sequences with V and J called but not all clones. Of the missing ones, under half trace to an unresolved V gene in checked studies; the others have no known cause. The sample data list about 110,000 clones, and roughly nine tenths of these were observed just once. 1.5% of the sample is held by the ten biggest clonotypes. This clone was seen only once. Its antigen target is currently unknown. No clone much larger than this one lies a single base away; base qualities are absent. The sample consisted of peripheral blood, taken in the third trimester of pregnancy. This sequence originates from a female donor with multiple sclerosis, enrolled in a pregnancy study.

The DNA is TGTGCCAGCTCACCCCCGGGACTAGCGGGGGACGAGCAGTACTTC. This gives the protein CASSPPGLAGDEQYF. Here the chain combines TRBV18 and TRBJ2-7; 14 bases in the middle match TRBD2. V ends up 3 bases short and J 5 bases short, with an unmatched junction base count of 3. From its cysteine to its phenylalanine, the CDR3 spans 15 amino acids. Just the 45-base CDR3 DNA is kept, in frame starting at base 1. CDR1 is given as KGHSH and CDR2 as LQKENI, both from the germline V gene.